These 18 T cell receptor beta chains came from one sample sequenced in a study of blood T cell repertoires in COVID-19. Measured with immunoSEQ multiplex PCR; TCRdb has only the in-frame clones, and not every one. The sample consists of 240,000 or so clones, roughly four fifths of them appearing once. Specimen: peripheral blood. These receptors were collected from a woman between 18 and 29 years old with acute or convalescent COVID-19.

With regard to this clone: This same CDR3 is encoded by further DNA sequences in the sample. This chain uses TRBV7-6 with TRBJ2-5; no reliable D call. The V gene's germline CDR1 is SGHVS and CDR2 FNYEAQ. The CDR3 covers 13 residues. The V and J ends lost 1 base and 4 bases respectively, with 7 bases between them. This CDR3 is CASSLGQVETQYF. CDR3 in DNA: TGTGCCAGCAGCTTAGGGCAGGTAGAGACCCAGTACTTC.

CDR3 protein: CASSYSPLAGRYEQYF. The DNA of the CDR3 is TGTGCCAGCAGTTACTCGCCACTAGCGGGACGTTACGAGCAGTACTTC. The chain carries TRBV6-5 and TRBJ2-7, with 10 bases identical to TRBD2. J gave up 4 bases and V 0 bases, and 6 bases lay outside the gene matches. The CDR3 covers 16 residues. From germline, CDR1 is MNHEY and CDR2 SVGAGI.

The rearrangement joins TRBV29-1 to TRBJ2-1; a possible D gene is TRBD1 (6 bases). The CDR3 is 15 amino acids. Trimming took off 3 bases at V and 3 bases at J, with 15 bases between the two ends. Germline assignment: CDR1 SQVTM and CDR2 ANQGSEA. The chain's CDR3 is CSVEATRGNYNEQFF. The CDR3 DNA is TGCAGCGTTGAGGCGACCAGGGGTAACTACAATGAGCAGTTCTTC.

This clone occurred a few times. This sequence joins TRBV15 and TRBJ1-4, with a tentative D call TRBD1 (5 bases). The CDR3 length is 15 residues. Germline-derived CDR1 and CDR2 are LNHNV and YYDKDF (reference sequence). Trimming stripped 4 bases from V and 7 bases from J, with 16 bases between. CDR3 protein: CATSTALGGGEKLFF. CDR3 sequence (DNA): TGTGCCACCAGCACCGCACTCGGGGGGGGTGAAAAACTGTTTTTT.

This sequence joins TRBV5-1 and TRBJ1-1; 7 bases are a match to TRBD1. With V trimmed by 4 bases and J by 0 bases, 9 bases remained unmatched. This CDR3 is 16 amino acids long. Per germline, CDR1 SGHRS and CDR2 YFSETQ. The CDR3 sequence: CASSEQGISLNTEAFF. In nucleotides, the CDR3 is TGCGCCAGCAGCGAACAGGGGATTTCCTTGAACACTGAAGCTTTCTTT.

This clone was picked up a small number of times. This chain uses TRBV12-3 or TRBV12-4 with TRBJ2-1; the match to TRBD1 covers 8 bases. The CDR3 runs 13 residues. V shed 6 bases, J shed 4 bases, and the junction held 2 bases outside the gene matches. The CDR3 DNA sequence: TGTGCCAGCAGGGGGACAGGATACAATGAGCAGTTCTTC. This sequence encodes CASRGTGYNEQFF.

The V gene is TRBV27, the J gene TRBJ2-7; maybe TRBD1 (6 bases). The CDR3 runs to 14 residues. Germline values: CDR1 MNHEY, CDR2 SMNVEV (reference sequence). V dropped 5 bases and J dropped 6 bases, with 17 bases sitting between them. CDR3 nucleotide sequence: TGTGCCAGCAGTCCCCGGGCACAGGGCCGCGAGCAGTACTTC. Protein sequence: CASSPRAQGREQYF.

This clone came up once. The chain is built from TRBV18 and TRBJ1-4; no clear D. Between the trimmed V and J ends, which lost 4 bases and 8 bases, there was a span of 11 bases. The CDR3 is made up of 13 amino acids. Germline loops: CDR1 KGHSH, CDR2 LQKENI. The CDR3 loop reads CASSLSRGEKLFF. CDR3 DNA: TGTGCCAGCTCACTGTCTCGGGGAGAAAAACTGTTTTTT.

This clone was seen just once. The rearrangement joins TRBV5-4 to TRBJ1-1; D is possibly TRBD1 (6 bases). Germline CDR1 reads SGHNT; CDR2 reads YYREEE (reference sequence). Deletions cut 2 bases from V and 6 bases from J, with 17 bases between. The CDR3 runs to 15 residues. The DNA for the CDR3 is TGTGCCAGCAGCTTTGGGGGGGGCTCTGAGCCTGAAGCTTTCTTT. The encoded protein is CASSFGGGSEPEAFF.

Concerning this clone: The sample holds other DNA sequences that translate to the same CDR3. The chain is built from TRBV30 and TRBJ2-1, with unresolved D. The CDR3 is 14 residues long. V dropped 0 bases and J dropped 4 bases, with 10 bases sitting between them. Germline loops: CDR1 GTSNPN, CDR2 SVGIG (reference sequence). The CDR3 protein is CAWSVASGYNEQFF. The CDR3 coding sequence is TGTGCCTGGAGTGTGGCTAGTGGATACAATGAGCAGTTCTTC.

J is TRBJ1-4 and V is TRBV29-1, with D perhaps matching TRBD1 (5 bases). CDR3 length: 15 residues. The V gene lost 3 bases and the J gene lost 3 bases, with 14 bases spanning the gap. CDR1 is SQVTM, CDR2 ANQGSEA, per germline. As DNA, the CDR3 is TGCAGCGTTGAGGGGGGGAAATCGGCTAATGAAAAACTGTTTTTT. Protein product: CSVEGGKSANEKLFF.

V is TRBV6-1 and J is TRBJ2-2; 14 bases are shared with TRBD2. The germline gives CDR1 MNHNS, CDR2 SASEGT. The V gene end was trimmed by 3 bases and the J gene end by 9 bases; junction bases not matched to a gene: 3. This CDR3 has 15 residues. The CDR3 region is CASSDGLAGGRELFF. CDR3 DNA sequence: TGTGCCAGCAGTGACGGACTAGCGGGAGGCCGGGAGCTGTTTTTT.

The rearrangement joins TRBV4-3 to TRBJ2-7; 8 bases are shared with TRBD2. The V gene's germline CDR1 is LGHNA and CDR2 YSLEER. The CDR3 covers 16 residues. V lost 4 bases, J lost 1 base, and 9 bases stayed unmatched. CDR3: CASSPHGLALSYEQYF. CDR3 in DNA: TGCGCCAGCAGCCCCCATGGACTAGCACTTTCCTACGAGCAGTACTTC.

The CDR3 sequence is CASSLAWLAGDEQFF. CDR3 DNA sequence: TGTGCCAGCAGCTTAGCTTGGCTAGCGGGAGACGAGCAGTTCTTC. The chain uses TRBV11-2 and TRBJ2-1, with 10 bases aligning to TRBD2. Germline V gene data show CDR1 as SGHAT and CDR2 as FQNNGV. The J segment lost 10 bases and the V segment lost 1 base, leaving 7 bases of the junction unmatched. The CDR3 extends over 15 amino acids. Combining the CDR3 with reference TRBV11-2 and TRBJ2-1 gives the whole variable domain EAGVAQSPRYKIIEKRQSVAFWCNPISGHATLYWYQQILGQGPKLLIQFQNNGVVDDSQLPKDRFSAERLKGVDSTLKIQPAKLEDSAVYLCASSLAWLAGDEQFFGPGTRLTVL.

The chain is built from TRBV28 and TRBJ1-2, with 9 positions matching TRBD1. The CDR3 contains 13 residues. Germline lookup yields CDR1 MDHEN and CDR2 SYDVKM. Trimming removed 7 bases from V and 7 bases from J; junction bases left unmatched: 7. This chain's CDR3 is CASIGGQGTGYTF. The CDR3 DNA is TGTGCCAGCATTGGAGGACAGGGGACTGGCTACACCTTC.

CDR3 protein: CASSVNAKRSGSGTGELFF. CDR3 in DNA: TGTGCCAGCAGCGTCAATGCCAAACGTAGCGGGAGTGGTACCGGGGAGCTGTTTTTT. The chain employs TRBV9 and TRBJ2-2; 9 nucleotides agree with TRBD2. The V gene end was trimmed by 2 bases and the J gene end by 5 bases; junction bases not matched to a gene: 16. There are 19 residues in the CDR3. In germline, CDR1 is SGDLS, CDR2 YYNGEE.

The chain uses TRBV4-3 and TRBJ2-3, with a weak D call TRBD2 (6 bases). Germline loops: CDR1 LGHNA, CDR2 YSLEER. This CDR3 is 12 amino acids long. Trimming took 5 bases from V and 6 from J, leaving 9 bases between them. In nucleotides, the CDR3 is TGCGCCAGCAGCTCACGGGAGGATACGCAGTATTTT. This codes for CASSSREDTQYF.

The CDR3 spells CASSLAGDRGQPQHF. The CDR3 DNA follows: TGCGCCAGCAGCTTGGCGGGGGATCGGGGTCAGCCCCAGCATTTT. This rearrangement joins TRBV5-1 to TRBJ1-5, with a tentative D call TRBD1 (5 bases). This CDR3 region has 15 residues. Trimming cost V 0 bases and J 6 bases, with 13 bases left between them. In germline, CDR1 is SGHRS, CDR2 YFSETQ.